This T cell receptor beta chain was identified in a study of CXCR3-negative and CXCR3-positive naive CD8 T cells. Concerning this clonotype: Antigen specificity is unknown.

The TRB libraries of cDNA were built by UMI-labeled 5' RACE. Using the 5' RACE reads, TCRdb records one entry per CDR3 protein without DNA. The sample includes about 89,000 distinct CDR3 sequences. Study outcomes and limitations: The study found more hydrophobic TRB CDR3s in CXCR3-positive naive cells than in CXCR3-negative naive cells.

The CDR3 consists of 18 residues. The germline V gene encodes CDR1 SEHNR and CDR2 FQNEAQ (reference sequence). The rearrangement links TRBV7-9 to TRBJ1-5; the TCRdb call, TRBD1, lacks DNA for checking. The material sequenced was naive CXCR3+ CD8+ T cells from blood. Subset in this sample: CD45RO-CCR7+CD27+CD95- naive CD8+ T cells expressing CXCR3 (TNR3+). The sequence came from a human donor in good health. Some clones in this sample may be carry-over from other donors' samples. The CDR3 sequence: CASSSTGGSPIGNQPQHF.